A single sample is the source of the 25 T cell receptor beta chains below, sequenced in a study of blood T cell repertoires in COVID-19 (dated by TCRdb to 2018 to 2020). Libraries were built with the immunoSEQ multiplex PCR assay. The clones in this table, taken by TCRdb from immuneACCESS, are in-frame only. Not every clone is retained; where verified, under half of the shortfall comes from an unresolved V gene, and the cause of the rest is unknown. This sample comprises approximately 200,000 clones, 86% of them detected only once. The ten largest clones take up about 9.6% of the sample. Material for sequencing was PBMCs or T cells enriched from blood (not recorded which). All receptors derive from a woman under 40 who had recovered from COVID-19.

In this sample, this clone turned up once. The rearrangement links TRBV7-9 to TRBJ2-5; TRBD1 aligns across 7 bases. The CDR3 consists of 18 residues. The germline V gene encodes CDR1 SEHNR and CDR2 FQNEAQ (reference sequence). J lost 0 bases, V lost 5 bases, and 15 bases had no gene match. CDR3 in amino acids: CASSPEPGQPDHQETQYF. The DNA for the CDR3 is TGTGCCAGCAGCCCAGAACCGGGACAGCCAGACCACCAAGAGACCCAGTACTTC. The entire variable domain, with the rest obtained from reference TRBV7-9 and TRBJ2-5, is as follows: DTGVSQNPRHKITKRGQNVTFRCDPISEHNRLYWYRQTLGQGPEFLTYFQNEAQLEKSRLLSDRFSAERPKGSFSTLEIQRTEQGDSAMYLCASSPEPGQPDHQETQYFGPGTRLLVL.

The chain has TRBV5-1 and TRBJ2-3; 7 nucleotides align to TRBD1. The V segment lost 3 bases and the J segment 5 bases; nucleotides outside the gene matches: 3. The germline CDR1 and CDR2 sequences are SGHRS and YFSETQ. The CDR3 is 13 residues long. DNA of the CDR3: TGCGCCAGCAGCTCTAGACAGGGAGATACGCAGTATTTT. It encodes CASSSRQGDTQYF.

The chain links TRBV11-2 to TRBJ2-3, with D tentatively TRBD1 (5 bases). Trimming took off 1 base at V and 2 bases at J, with 10 bases between the two ends. Germline V CDR1 and CDR2: SGHAT, FQNNGV. The CDR3 is made up of 15 amino acids. CDR3 coding DNA: TGTGCCAGCAGCTTAGGACTGGACAACACAGATACGCAGTATTTT. It specifies CASSLGLDNTDTQYF.

This clone has only a few counts. The chain has TRBV28 and TRBJ2-2; 7 nucleotides align to TRBD1. The CDR3 extends over 14 amino acids. V shed 6 bases, J shed 6 bases, and the junction held 7 bases outside the gene matches. Germline V gene data show CDR1 as MDHEN and CDR2 as SYDVKM. The CDR3 bases are TGTGCCAGCAGCCGCGATCAGGGGGCCGGGGAGCTGTTTTTT. Its protein product is CASSRDQGAGELFF.

This clone was seen just once. Written as DNA, the CDR3 is TGTGCCAGCTCCGCCCCTGGCCGGGCCTACGAGCAGTACTTC. Amino acids: CASSAPGRAYEQYF. The chain links TRBV19 to TRBJ2-7; no definite D call. Deletions cut 9 bases from V and 2 bases from J, with 17 bases between. The CDR3 sequence is 14 residues long. Per germline, CDR1 LNHDA and CDR2 SQIVND (reference sequence).

The gene calls are TRBV5-1 and TRBJ2-3, with TRBD1 matching 10 bases. CDR3 length: 16 residues. Germline V gene data show CDR1 as SGHRS and CDR2 as YFSETQ. The V segment lost 0 bases and the J segment 4 bases; nucleotides outside the gene matches: 5. The CDR3: CASSLGPGQGSDTQYF. In DNA, the CDR3 is TGCGCCAGCAGCTTGGGTCCGGGACAGGGGTCAGATACGCAGTATTTT.

This chain links TRBV14 with TRBJ2-5; 12 bases fit TRBD2. V lost 0 bases to trimming and J lost 1 base; unmatched junction nucleotides: 12. Germline V lookup: CDR1 SGHDN, CDR2 FVKESK. This CDR3 region has 20 residues. Here the CDR3 reads CASSQETLITSGRTQETQYF. The CDR3 DNA reads TGTGCCAGCAGCCAAGAGACCCTAATTACTAGCGGGAGGACCCAAGAGACCCAGTACTTC.

The V call is TRBV3-1 (or the pseudogene TRBV3-2), the J call TRBJ2-3; 8 positions match TRBD1. The CDR3 has 15 amino acids. Germline loops: CDR1 LGHDT, CDR2 YNNKEL (reference sequence). With 3 bases clipped from V and 3 bases from J, the junction kept 5 bases outside the gene matches. CDR3 sequence (DNA): TGTGCCAGCAGCCATTTAGGACAGGGAACAGATACGCAGTATTTT. Residues: CASSHLGQGTDTQYF.

In this sample, this clone turned up a few times. The chain joins TRBV5-1 to TRBJ1-2, with 7 bases lining up with TRBD1. The CDR3 spans 15 residues. V shed 4 bases and J 0 bases; nucleotides not matched to a gene: 6. Germline CDR1 and CDR2: SGHRS and YFSETQ. In DNA form, the CDR3 reads TGCGCCAGCAGCGCCCGACAGGGAACTAACTATGGCTACACCTTC. It yields the protein CASSARQGTNYGYTF.

The chain has TRBV5-1 and TRBJ2-2, with 9 bases that match TRBD2. This CDR3 is built from 17 residues. With 2 bases clipped from V and 1 base from J, the junction kept 6 bases outside the gene matches. From germline, CDR1 is SGHRS and CDR2 YFSETQ. The CDR3 loop reads CASSLHSGSWNTGELFF. Written as DNA, the CDR3 is TGCGCCAGCAGCTTACATAGCGGGAGCTGGAACACCGGGGAGCTGTTTTTT.

J is TRBJ2-4 and V is TRBV15; D might be TRBD1 (6 bases). The ends were cut back, 0 bases at V and 0 bases at J, with 21 bases in the middle. Per germline, CDR1 LNHNV and CDR2 YYDKDF (reference sequence). The CDR3 consists of 20 residues. The CDR3 reads CATSRDETGRPFLAKNIQYF. CDR3 nucleotide sequence: TGTGCCACCAGCAGAGATGAGACAGGTCGCCCTTTCTTAGCCAAAAACATTCAGTACTTC. The full variable domain, with the rest looked up from reference TRBV15 and TRBJ2-4, is DAMVIQNPRYQVTQFGKPVTLSCSQTLNHNVMYWYQQKSSQAPKLLFHYYDKDFNNEADTPDNFQSRRPNTSFCFLDIRSPGLGDTAMYLCATSRDETGRPFLAKNIQYFGAGTRLSVL.

In nucleotides, the CDR3 is TGTGCCAGCAGCGGGAGACTGCCCAACTATGGCTACACCTTC. Protein sequence: CASSGRLPNYGYTF. The chain recombines TRBV7-8 with TRBJ1-2; D gene ambiguous. CDR1 is SGHVS and CDR2 is FQNEAQ in the germline V gene. V was clipped by 5 bases and J by 2 bases, with 12 bases between them. The CDR3 runs to 14 residues.

J is TRBJ2-7 and V is TRBV9, with TRBD2 matching over 7 bases. CDR3 size: 15 residues. The V and J ends lost 2 bases and 2 bases, in that order; junction bases with no gene match: 7. Germline CDR1 SGDLS, CDR2 YYNGEE. The CDR3 loop reads CASSVRGSGPYEQYF. The CDR3 DNA reads TGTGCCAGCAGCGTTAGGGGTAGCGGGCCCTACGAGCAGTACTTC. The full variable domain, completed using reference TRBV9 and TRBJ2-7, is DSGVTQTPKHLITATGQRVTLRCSPRSGDLSVYWYQQSLDQGLQFLIQYYNGEERAKGNILERFSAQQFPDLHSELNLSSLELGDSALYFCASSVRGSGPYEQYFGPGTRLTVT.

The chain combines TRBV5-1 with TRBJ2-1; a possible D gene is TRBD2 (7 bases). V lost 5 bases and J lost 6, with 18 bases in between. Germline V CDR1 and CDR2: SGHRS, YFSETQ. This CDR3 contains 15 residues. CDR3 sequence (DNA): TGCGCCAGCAGAACGAGGGGGGGAATGTCCAATGAGCAGTTCTTC. Amino acids: CASRTRGGMSNEQFF. Looking up the rest from reference TRBV5-1 and TRBJ2-1 gives the full variable domain: KAGVTQTPRYLIKTRGQQVTLSCSPISGHRSVSWYQQTPGQGLQFLFEYFSETQRNKGNFPGRFSGRQFSNSRSEMNVSTLELGDSALYLCASRTRGGMSNEQFFGPGTRLTVL.

The rearrangement links TRBV7-8 to TRBJ1-3, with 7 bases aligning to TRBD1. There are 16 residues in the CDR3. With V trimmed by 4 bases and J by 4 bases, 10 bases remained unmatched. In germline, CDR1 is SGHVS, CDR2 FQNEAQ. CDR3 loop: CASSSRAGGGGNTIYF. The DNA for the CDR3 is TGTGCCAGCAGCTCTAGGGCAGGGGGTGGCGGAAACACCATATATTTT.

The chain combines TRBV28 with TRBJ2-1; 11 bases agree with TRBD2. Trimming removed 5 bases from V and 3 bases from J; junction bases left unmatched: 6. Germline assignment: CDR1 MDHEN and CDR2 SYDVKM. The CDR3 totals 16 residues. CDR3 sequence (DNA): TGTGCCAGCAGTCTACCGGGACTAGCGGTCTACAATGAGCAGTTCTTC. Its protein product is CASSLPGLAVYNEQFF.

The chain recombines TRBV4-2 with TRBJ1-3; 9 positions match TRBD1. V shed 1 base and J 4 bases; nucleotides not matched to a gene: 14. Germline CDR1 LGHNA, CDR2 YNFKEQ. There are 19 residues in the CDR3. The CDR3 region is CASSQGPRSGTGTGNTIYF. The CDR3 coding sequence is TGTGCCAGCAGCCAAGGTCCGAGGTCCGGGACAGGGACAGGAAACACCATATATTTT.

The rearrangement links TRBV5-4 to TRBJ2-5, with D perhaps matching TRBD2 (5 bases). Germline-derived CDR1 and CDR2 are SGHNT and YYREEE (reference sequence). Trimming cost V 3 bases and J 5 bases, with 17 bases left between them. CDR3 size: 15 residues. CDR3 DNA: TGTGCCAGCAGCTCCTCTTGGACTTCCAGTGAGACCCAGTACTTC. This codes for CASSSSWTSSETQYF. Supplemented by reference TRBV5-4 and TRBJ2-5, the full variable domain reads ETGVTQSPTHLIKTRGQQVTLRCSSQSGHNTVSWYQQALGQGPQFIFQYYREEENGRGNFPPRFSGLQFPNYSSELNVNALELDDSALYLCASSSSWTSSETQYFGPGTRLLVL.

The chain joins TRBV6-5 to TRBJ2-1, with 8 bases that match TRBD1. The length of the CDR3 is 14 residues. V dropped 1 base and J dropped 7; count of bases not matched to a gene: 3. Germline V gene lookup returns CDR1 MNHEY and CDR2 SVGAGI. CDR3 nucleotides: TGTGCCAGCAGTTACTTGGACAGGGAGAATGAGCAGTTCTTC. It codes for CASSYLDRENEQFF.

This clone was seen once. The CDR3 loop reads CASSAGLVVDEQFF. The CDR3 nucleotides are TGTGCCAGCAGCGCCGGACTAGTGGTCGATGAGCAGTTCTTC. This chain uses TRBV3-1 (or the pseudogene TRBV3-2) with TRBJ2-1, with 7 bases matching TRBD2. CDR1 is LGHDT, CDR2 YNNKEL, per germline (reference sequence). J gave up 8 bases and V 5 bases, and 9 bases lay outside the gene matches. CDR3 length: 14 amino acids.

The V and J genes are TRBV28 and TRBJ1-1, with D perhaps matching TRBD1 (5 bases). This CDR3 is built from 15 residues. Germline CDR1 MDHEN, CDR2 SYDVKM. V gave up 5 bases and J gave up 2 bases, with 15 bases separating them. This CDR3 is CASSLQGTINTEAFF. For the CDR3, the DNA is TGTGCCAGCAGTCTTCAGGGAACCATTAACACTGAAGCTTTCTTT.

V usage is TRBV5-6 and J usage is TRBJ1-5; 9 bases are a match to TRBD1. The trim removed 3 bases at V and 3 bases at J, leaving 10 bases unmatched. The CDR3 contains 17 residues. The germline V gene has CDR1 SGHDT and CDR2 YYEEEE. CDR3: CASSSGQGLTNNQPQHF. CDR3 in DNA: TGTGCCAGCAGCTCCGGACAGGGGTTAACCAACAATCAGCCCCAGCATTTT. Based on the CDR3 plus reference TRBV5-6 and TRBJ1-5, the full variable domain is DAGVTQSPTHLIKTRGQQVTLRCSPKSGHDTVSWYQQALGQGPQFIFQYYEEEERQRGNFPDRFSGHQFPNYSSELNVNALLLGDSALYLCASSSGQGLTNNQPQHFGDGTRLSIL.

The rearrangement links TRBV19 to TRBJ2-5, with TRBD2 matching 9 bases. Germline V CDR1 and CDR2: LNHDA, SQIVND (reference sequence). V gave up 5 bases and J gave up 5 bases; unmatched junction bases: 9. CDR3 length: 15 amino acids. The CDR3 coding sequence is TGTGCCAGTAGTTCTCTTAGCGGGAGTCTGGAGACCCAGTACTTC. Its translation: CASSSLSGSLETQYF. Using reference TRBV19 and TRBJ2-5 for the parts outside the CDR3, the full variable domain is DGGITQSPKYLFRKEGQNVTLSCEQNLNHDAMYWYRQDPGQGLRLIYYSQIVNDFQKGDIAEGYSVSREKKESFPLTVTSAQKNPTAFYLCASSSLSGSLETQYFGPGTRLLVL.

V is TRBV6-5 and J is TRBJ2-3; TRBD2 might be the D (5 bases). Trimming pared 7 bases from V and 3 bases from J, leaving 17 bases between. CDR1 is MNHEY, CDR2 SVGAGI, per germline. The CDR3 is made up of 15 amino acids. The CDR3 spells CASTRGGTGTDTQYF. The DNA for the CDR3 is TGTGCCAGCACCCGAGGAGGAACTGGAACAGATACGCAGTATTTT.

This sequence joins TRBV4-2 and TRBJ2-4, with D perhaps matching TRBD2 (7 bases). CDR3 length equals 16 residues. Trimming cost V 0 bases and J 1 base, with 10 bases left between them. Per the germline V gene, CDR1 is LGHNA and CDR2 is YNFKEQ. This chain's CDR3 is CASSQEGGGAKNIQYF. CDR3 in DNA: TGTGCCAGCAGCCAAGAAGGGGGAGGGGCCAAAAACATTCAGTACTTC.